This TCR beta chain is from a study of T-cell memory formation after mild COVID-19. Study at large: TCR clusters showed largely donor specificity.

Comment on this clonotype: Its antigen remains unknown.

Study-level points and caveats: The study detected some responding clones in pre-infection memory, suggesting cross-reactive memory joined. Among CD4+ contracting clones, most were CM and EM, and CD8+ ones EMRA.

The V gene's germline CDR1 is SGHTA and CDR2 FQGNSA. V lost 7 bases and J 6 bases, leaving 17 bases between the germline ends. The CDR3 consists of 14 residues. Libraries for TCRalpha and TCRbeta carried sample barcodes and unique molecular identifiers via 5'RACE. In TCRdb, the 5' RACE reads were re-called with MiXCR into one record per CDR3 protein. The profile shows just under 550,000 distinct CDR3 sequences, about 20% of them singletons. Source material: PBMCs or a T cell subset sorted from them (not recorded which). The chain is built from TRBV7-2 and TRBJ2-3; D not certain. This sequence was found in an adult woman who had mild COVID-19 (a few samples of this study predate the infection). Cell type and time point are not known. The CDR3 nucleotides are TGTGCCAGCACCCCCCGTCGGGTCGCCGATACGCAGTATTTT. It codes for CASTPRRVADTQYF.